These T cell receptor beta chains were read from a single sample in a study of Ad26.COV2.S vaccination and SARS-CoV-2 variants. Profiling relied on immunoSEQ multiplex PCR, and the TCRdb table lists in-frame clones only, not all of them. The table has around 320,000 clones, around 83% seen once; the top ten hold 1.9%. This specimen consisted of peripheral blood, obtained in a trial of Ad26.COV2.S vaccine versus placebo. These receptors were taken from a person between 18 and 59 years old who received the Ad26.COV2.S COVID-19 vaccine or a placebo. Each CDR3 is given with its conserved first and last residue. The D gene is left open where the match is weak. The listing skips clone size in some rows; elsewhere it reads once, few, many or a size class.

clone_size: once; j_call: TRBJ2-1; v_call: TRBV11-2; d_call: -; cdr3_aa: CASSLGSSYNEQFF; cdr3_nt: TGTGCCAGCAGCTTAGGTAGCAGCTACAATGAGCAGTTCTTC
clone_size: -; j_call: TRBJ1-4; v_call: TRBV5-4; d_call: TRBD1; cdr3_aa: CASSVGTGNEKLFF; cdr3_nt: TGTGCCAGCAGCGTCGGGACAGGGAATGAAAAACTGTTTTTT
clone_size: -; j_call: TRBJ2-2; v_call: TRBV9; d_call: -; cdr3_aa: CASSVSLGNTGELFF; cdr3_nt: TGTGCCAGCAGCGTTTCTCTGGGGAACACCGGGGAGCTGTTTTTT
clone_size: -; j_call: TRBJ2-7; v_call: TRBV7-8; d_call: -; cdr3_aa: CASSLYYGDYEQYF; cdr3_nt: TGTGCCAGCAGCTTATATTACGGGGACTACGAGCAGTACTTC
clone_size: few; j_call: TRBJ1-2; v_call: TRBV19; d_call: -; cdr3_aa: CASSTQTPTSSGYTF; cdr3_nt: TGTGCCAGTAGTACTCAGACACCGACGAGTAGTGGCTACACCTTC
clone_size: -; j_call: TRBJ1-6; v_call: TRBV6-2/TRBV6-3; d_call: -; cdr3_aa: CASSSHLTDYNSPLHF; cdr3_nt: TGTGCCAGCAGTTCCCATCTGACAGACTACAATTCACCCCTCCACTTT
clone_size: -; j_call: TRBJ2-3; v_call: TRBV7-3; d_call: TRBD2; cdr3_aa: CASSLRSGGGTDTQYF; cdr3_nt: TGTGCCAGCAGCTTAAGAAGCGGGGGGGGCACAGATACGCAGTATTTT
clone_size: -; j_call: TRBJ2-3; v_call: TRBV6-9; d_call: TRBD2; cdr3_aa: CASSYGSGGTDTQYF; cdr3_nt: TGTGCCAGCAGTTATGGTAGCGGGGGCACAGATACGCAGTATTTT
clone_size: -; j_call: TRBJ2-3; v_call: TRBV5-1; d_call: TRBD2; cdr3_aa: CASSLEGLAGSRSTDTQYF; cdr3_nt: TGCGCCAGCAGCTTGGAGGGACTAGCGGGGTCCAGGAGCACAGATACGCAGTATTTT
clone_size: -; j_call: TRBJ2-5; v_call: TRBV30; d_call: TRBD1; cdr3_aa: CAWSTGTGDDGTQYF; cdr3_nt: TGTGCCTGGAGTACCGGGACAGGGGATGACGGGACCCAGTACTTC
clone_size: few; j_call: TRBJ2-7; v_call: TRBV7-9; d_call: TRBD1; cdr3_aa: CASSIRQGSYEQYF; cdr3_nt: TGTGCCAGCAGCATCCGACAGGGGTCATACGAGCAGTACTTC
clone_size: -; j_call: TRBJ1-5; v_call: TRBV2; d_call: TRBD1; cdr3_aa: CASTPRGARQPQHF; cdr3_nt: TGTGCCAGCACTCCCAGGGGGGCGCGACAGCCCCAGCATTTT
clone_size: -; j_call: TRBJ2-6; v_call: TRBV25-1; d_call: -; cdr3_aa: CASSEGETSGANVLTF; cdr3_nt: TGTGCCAGCAGTGAAGGGGAGACCTCTGGGGCCAACGTCCTGACTTTC
clone_size: -; j_call: TRBJ2-5; v_call: TRBV5-4; d_call: TRBD2; cdr3_aa: CASSLVSGGTETQYF; cdr3_nt: TGTGCCAGCAGCTTGGTGAGCGGGGGGACGGAGACCCAGTACTTC
clone_size: -; j_call: TRBJ2-3; v_call: TRBV19; d_call: TRBD1; cdr3_aa: CASSKDRGLSDTQYF; cdr3_nt: TGTGCCAGTAGCAAGGACAGGGGGTTATCGGATACGCAGTATTTT
clone_size: -; j_call: TRBJ1-1; v_call: TRBV20-1; d_call: -; cdr3_aa: CSAQWGSEAFF; cdr3_nt: TGCAGTGCCCAGTGGGGATCTGAAGCTTTCTTT
clone_size: -; j_call: TRBJ2-5; v_call: TRBV4-1; d_call: TRBD2; cdr3_aa: CASSQEGTRQETQYF; cdr3_nt: TGCGCCAGCAGCCAAGAGGGGACTAGACAAGAGACCCAGTACTTC
clone_size: -; j_call: TRBJ2-1; v_call: TRBV19; d_call: TRBD2; cdr3_aa: CASSIRSSGGLNEQFF; cdr3_nt: TGTGCCAGTAGTATCCGATCTAGCGGGGGCCTTAATGAGCAGTTCTTC
clone_size: -; j_call: TRBJ2-3; v_call: TRBV6-2/TRBV6-3; d_call: TRBD2; cdr3_aa: CASSYVSGTSTDTQYF; cdr3_nt: TGTGCCAGCAGTTACGTGAGCGGGACTAGCACAGATACGCAGTATTTT
clone_size: -; j_call: TRBJ2-1; v_call: TRBV12-5; d_call: TRBD2; cdr3_aa: CASEPGLAGGYEQFF; cdr3_nt: TGTGCTAGTGAACCCGGACTAGCGGGGGGCTATGAGCAGTTCTTC
clone_size: -; j_call: TRBJ2-5; v_call: TRBV5-1; d_call: -; cdr3_aa: CASRLSGGPGGETQYF; cdr3_nt: TGCGCCAGCAGGTTATCGGGGGGCCCCGGCGGAGAGACCCAGTACTTC
clone_size: -; j_call: TRBJ2-1; v_call: TRBV19; d_call: -; cdr3_aa: CASSMSPLKGNEQFF; cdr3_nt: TGTGCCAGTAGTATGAGCCCCCTAAAGGGGAATGAGCAGTTCTTC
clone_size: -; j_call: TRBJ1-5; v_call: TRBV7-2; d_call: -; cdr3_aa: CASSLEGFSNQPQHF; cdr3_nt: TGTGCCAGCAGCTTAGAAGGGTTTAGCAATCAGCCCCAGCATTTT
clone_size: -; j_call: TRBJ1-1; v_call: TRBV4-2; d_call: -; cdr3_aa: CASSQDETGTEAFF; cdr3_nt: TGTGCCAGCAGCCAAGATGAGACTGGGACTGAAGCTTTCTTT
clone_size: -; j_call: TRBJ2-5; v_call: TRBV9; d_call: -; cdr3_aa: CASSVGGHETQYF; cdr3_nt: TGTGCCAGCAGCGTAGGAGGGCACGAGACCCAGTACTTC
clone_size: -; j_call: TRBJ1-4; v_call: TRBV4-1; d_call: -; cdr3_aa: CASSQAPRGSNEKLFF; cdr3_nt: TGCGCCAGCAGCCAAGCCCCAAGGGGCTCTAATGAAAAACTGTTTTTT
clone_size: -; j_call: TRBJ1-3; v_call: TRBV9; d_call: -; cdr3_aa: CASSVEGEGNTIYF; cdr3_nt: TGTGCCAGCAGCGTAGAAGGGGAAGGAAACACCATATATTTT
clone_size: -; j_call: TRBJ2-5; v_call: TRBV2; d_call: TRBD2; cdr3_aa: CASSLGLGVGETQYF; cdr3_nt: TGTGCCAGCAGTTTGGGACTAGGAGTAGGAGAGACCCAGTACTTC
clone_size: -; j_call: TRBJ2-7; v_call: TRBV7-9; d_call: TRBD2; cdr3_aa: CASSLGSWRGGQHIYEQYF; cdr3_nt: TGTGCCAGCAGCTTAGGGTCTTGGCGGGGGGGCCAACATATCTACGAGCAGTACTTC
clone_size: -; j_call: TRBJ1-1; v_call: TRBV7-2; d_call: -; cdr3_aa: CASSPHSARTEAFF; cdr3_nt: TGTGCCAGCAGCCCCCACTCGGCCCGGACAGAAGCTTTCTTT
clone_size: -; j_call: TRBJ2-1; v_call: TRBV3-1/TRBV3-2; d_call: TRBD2; cdr3_aa: CASSQLGGGANNEQFF; cdr3_nt: TGTGCCAGCAGCCAACTCGGCGGGGGAGCTAACAATGAGCAGTTCTTC
clone_size: -; j_call: TRBJ1-6; v_call: TRBV2; d_call: -; cdr3_aa: CASTGTENSPLHF; cdr3_nt: TGTGCCAGCACCGGGACGGAGAATTCACCCCTCCACTTT
clone_size: -; j_call: TRBJ1-5; v_call: TRBV5-1; d_call: -; cdr3_aa: CASSPEGSNQPQHF; cdr3_nt: TGCGCCAGCAGTCCCGAGGGTAGCAATCAGCCCCAGCATTTT
clone_size: -; j_call: TRBJ2-1; v_call: TRBV6-6; d_call: -; cdr3_aa: CASSYGPRLYNEQFF; cdr3_nt: TGTGCCAGCAGTTACGGCCCTCGCCTCTACAATGAGCAGTTCTTC
clone_size: few; j_call: TRBJ2-7; v_call: TRBV7-6; d_call: TRBD2; cdr3_aa: CASSRGASGGSYEQYF; cdr3_nt: TGTGCCAGCAGCCGTGGGGCTAGCGGGGGTTCCTACGAGCAGTACTTC
clone_size: -; j_call: TRBJ1-2; v_call: TRBV9; d_call: -; cdr3_aa: CASSVAPGSNYGYTF; cdr3_nt: TGTGCCAGCAGCGTAGCTCCCGGGTCTAACTATGGCTACACCTTC
clone_size: -; j_call: TRBJ1-2; v_call: TRBV4-1; d_call: -; cdr3_aa: CASSQFVQGDGYTF; cdr3_nt: TGCGCCAGCAGCCAGTTCGTGCAGGGTGATGGCTACACCTTC
clone_size: -; j_call: TRBJ1-6; v_call: TRBV30; d_call: -; cdr3_aa: CAWCIDRPKSSPLHF; cdr3_nt: TGTGCCTGGTGTATCGATCGCCCGAAAAGTTCACCCCTCCACTTT
clone_size: -; j_call: TRBJ1-2; v_call: TRBV4-1; d_call: -; cdr3_aa: CASSQSERYGYTF; cdr3_nt: TGCGCCAGCAGCCAGTCGGAGAGGTATGGCTACACCTTC
clone_size: -; j_call: TRBJ1-2; v_call: TRBV29-1; d_call: -; cdr3_aa: CSVEPPSDGYTF; cdr3_nt: TGCAGCGTTGAACCTCCCTCGGATGGCTACACCTTC
clone_size: -; j_call: TRBJ1-1; v_call: TRBV10-3; d_call: -; cdr3_aa: CAISVDRTEAFF; cdr3_nt: TGTGCCATCAGTGTAGACCGCACTGAAGCTTTCTTT
clone_size: -; j_call: TRBJ1-4; v_call: TRBV7-2; d_call: -; cdr3_aa: CASSLDSVGEKLFF; cdr3_nt: TGTGCCAGCAGCTTGGACAGCGTAGGTGAAAAACTGTTTTTT
clone_size: -; j_call: TRBJ1-2; v_call: TRBV7-7; d_call: TRBD1; cdr3_aa: CASSTTGVTSDYGYTF; cdr3_nt: TGTGCCAGCAGCACGACAGGGGTGACTTCGGACTATGGCTACACCTTC
clone_size: -; j_call: TRBJ2-6; v_call: TRBV3-1/TRBV3-2; d_call: -; cdr3_aa: CASSNSGANVLTF; cdr3_nt: TGTGCCAGCAGCAACTCTGGGGCCAACGTCCTGACTTTC
clone_size: once; j_call: TRBJ2-5; v_call: TRBV7-2; d_call: TRBD2; cdr3_aa: CAGAGGPLQETQYF; cdr3_nt: TGTGCCGGCGCGGGGGGGCCCCTCCAAGAGACCCAGTACTTC
clone_size: -; j_call: TRBJ2-2; v_call: TRBV9; d_call: TRBD1; cdr3_aa: CASSATGEITGELFF; cdr3_nt: TGTGCCAGCAGCGCAACAGGGGAAATCACCGGGGAGCTGTTTTTT
clone_size: once; j_call: TRBJ2-7; v_call: TRBV19; d_call: -; cdr3_aa: CASSVRGEQYF; cdr3_nt: TGTGCCAGTAGTGTACGTGGGGAGCAGTACTTC
clone_size: -; j_call: TRBJ1-2; v_call: TRBV12-5; d_call: TRBD1; cdr3_aa: CASGFPSPGQTNYGYTF; cdr3_nt: TGTGCTAGTGGATTTCCCTCTCCGGGACAGACGAACTATGGCTACACCTTC
clone_size: -; j_call: TRBJ1-5; v_call: TRBV7-9; d_call: TRBD1; cdr3_aa: CASSPGGDRPQHF; cdr3_nt: TGTGCCAGCAGCCCCGGTGGGGACAGGCCCCAGCATTTT
clone_size: -; j_call: TRBJ1-1; v_call: TRBV5-4; d_call: -; cdr3_aa: CASRGVDRLNTEAFF; cdr3_nt: TGTGCCAGCAGGGGGGTCGACAGGTTGAACACTGAAGCTTTCTTT
clone_size: -; j_call: TRBJ2-7; v_call: TRBV7-9; d_call: -; cdr3_aa: CASSLLGYEQYF; cdr3_nt: TGTGCCAGCAGCTTATTAGGCTACGAGCAGTACTTC
clone_size: -; j_call: TRBJ1-4; v_call: TRBV19; d_call: -; cdr3_aa: CASSRRGVPNEKLFF; cdr3_nt: TGTGCCAGTAGTAGAAGGGGGGTGCCGAATGAAAAACTGTTTTTT
clone_size: -; j_call: TRBJ2-3; v_call: TRBV6-5; d_call: -; cdr3_aa: CASSYGSKGAQYF; cdr3_nt: TGTGCCAGCAGTTATGGATCGAAGGGCGCGCAGTATTTT